This is a list of T cell receptor beta chains from one sample in a study of cytomegalovirus exposure and HLA in healthy donors. TCRdb keeps only in-frame clones here, not all; method: immunoSEQ multiplex PCR. Of around 170,000 clones in the sample, approximately 80% were seen once. Material for sequencing was PBMCs. All receptors derive from a woman between 50 and 59 years old in good health and CMV-seropositive. The CDR3 runs from the conserved cysteine through the conserved F or W. The order of the fields is J gene, D gene, clone size, V gene, CDR3 protein, CDR3 DNA. A D gene is named only where the DNA matches it firmly. Clone size is not always given. Where it is, it says once, few, many or a class for expanded clones.

TRBJ2-3 | TRBD2 | NA | TRBV19 | CASSIGFGAGGPGTQYF | TGTGCCAGTAGTATAGGGTTTGGAGCGGGGGGGCCGGGAACGCAGTATTTT
TRBJ2-1 | NA | NA | TRBV11-2 | CASSAQVYEQFF | TGTGCCAGCAGCGCTCAGGTCTATGAGCAGTTCTTC
TRBJ1-2 | NA | NA | TRBV4-3 | CASSQDPQLFNYGYTF | TGCGCCAGCAGCCAAGATCCCCAACTGTTTAACTATGGCTACACCTTC
TRBJ2-3 | NA | NA | TRBV18 | CASSPQQATDTQYF | TGTGCCAGCTCACCACAGCAGGCAACAGATACGCAGTATTTT
TRBJ2-1 | TRBD1 | few | TRBV4-3 | CASSQEDRGNEQFF | TGCGCCAGCAGCCAAGAGGACAGGGGCAATGAGCAGTTCTTC
TRBJ2-1 | TRBD1 | NA | TRBV7-2 | CASSWDRGRDNEQFF | TGTGCCAGCAGCTGGGACAGGGGTAGGGACAATGAGCAGTTCTTC
TRBJ1-5 | TRBD1 | once | TRBV28 | CASSLTGIQPQHF | TGTGCCAGCAGCTTGACAGGGATTCAGCCCCAGCATTTT
TRBJ1-5 | NA | NA | TRBV5-4 | CASSLAISPGRGNQPQHF | TGTGCCAGCAGCTTGGCCATCTCTCCGGGTCGCGGCAATCAGCCCCAGCATTTT
TRBJ2-2 | NA | NA | TRBV28 | CASSRTGDTGELFF | TGTGCCAGCAGTAGGACTGGAGACACCGGGGAGCTGTTTTTT
TRBJ2-5 | TRBD2 | NA | TRBV2 | CASTASGYQETQYF | TGTGCCAGCACGGCTAGCGGGTACCAAGAGACCCAGTACTTC
TRBJ2-1 | TRBD2 | NA | TRBV12-5 | CASGLLRGAFPSYNEQFF | TGTGCTAGTGGTTTGCTGCGGGGGGCCTTCCCCTCCTACAATGAGCAGTTCTTC
TRBJ2-3 | TRBD1 | NA | TRBV6-6 | CASISSGGTADTQYF | TGTGCCAGCATTTCATCAGGGGGCACCGCAGATACGCAGTATTTT
TRBJ2-5 | TRBD1 | NA | TRBV19 | CASSLTGDSGTQYF | TGTGCCAGTAGTTTGACAGGGGATAGTGGGACCCAGTACTTC
TRBJ2-2 | TRBD1 | few | TRBV4-2 | CASSQVTGGSGGELFF | TGTGCCAGCAGCCAGGTGACAGGGGGAAGCGGCGGGGAGCTGTTTTTT
TRBJ2-7 | TRBD1 | NA | TRBV7-6 | CASSLVRRGLPYEQYF | TGTGCCAGCAGCTTAGTTCGCAGGGGGCTCCCCTACGAGCAGTACTTC
TRBJ1-3 | TRBD1 | NA | TRBV6-6 | CASSLEGASGNTIYF | TGTGCCAGCAGTTTGGAGGGGGCCTCTGGAAACACCATATATTTT
TRBJ1-5 | TRBD1 | NA | TRBV5-6 | CASSSRRTGMGPQHF | TGTGCCAGCAGCTCACGCCGGACAGGGATGGGGCCCCAGCATTTT
TRBJ2-5 | TRBD1 | NA | TRBV2 | CASSRQGETQYF | TGTGCCAGCAGTCGACAGGGGGAGACCCAGTACTTC
TRBJ1-3 | TRBD1 | NA | TRBV5-1 | CASSDQGAGSGNTIYF | TGCGCCAGCAGCGACCAGGGGGCAGGGTCTGGAAACACCATATATTTT
TRBJ2-7 | NA | NA | TRBV7-2 | CASSLAAQGGGEQYF | TGTGCCAGCAGCTTAGCGGCCCAGGGGGGTGGCGAGCAGTACTTC
TRBJ2-5 | NA | NA | TRBV6-1 | CASSAQGTKYQETQYF | TGTGCCAGCAGTGCACAGGGAACCAAGTACCAAGAGACCCAGTACTTC
TRBJ1-5 | NA | NA | TRBV19 | CASSKQGPLYSNQPQHF | TGTGCCAGTAGTAAACAGGGACCCCTTTATAGCAATCAGCCCCAGCATTTT
TRBJ2-3 | TRBD2 | NA | TRBV6-4 | CASGGLAGGLISTDTQYF | TGTGCCAGCGGGGGACTAGCGGGGGGCCTAATTAGCACAGATACGCAGTATTTT
TRBJ2-2 | TRBD2 | NA | TRBV5-4 | CASSPHPRGGARVGELFF | TGTGCCAGCAGTCCACACCCCCGCGGGGGGGCAAGGGTCGGGGAGCTGTTTTTT
TRBJ2-1 | NA | NA | TRBV30 | CAWSVQKGASVLGNEQFF | TGTGCCTGGAGTGTACAGAAGGGAGCGTCCGTCTTGGGGAATGAGCAGTTCTTC
TRBJ2-1 | NA | NA | TRBV20-1 | CSATTLNEQFF | TGCAGTGCAACGACACTCAATGAGCAGTTCTTC
TRBJ1-1 | TRBD1 | NA | TRBV5-4 | CASSLALGQANTEAFF | TGTGCCAGCAGCTTGGCTTTGGGACAGGCGAACACTGAAGCTTTCTTT
TRBJ2-1 | NA | NA | TRBV7-9 | CSSSSLYNEQFF | TGTTCCAGCAGCTCCCTTTACAATGAGCAGTTCTTC
TRBJ2-2 | NA | NA | TRBV18 | CASSPHAGTTGTGELFF | TGTGCCAGCTCACCACACGCGGGGACCACAGGAACCGGGGAGCTGTTTTTT
TRBJ2-3 | TRBD2 | few | TRBV7-9 | CASSWTSSTDTQYF | TGTGCCAGCAGCTGGACTAGCAGCACAGATACGCAGTATTTT
TRBJ2-7 | NA | NA | TRBV5-3 | CARSTKDSYEQYF | TGTGCCAGAAGCACCAAGGACAGTTACGAGCAGTACTTC